These 9 T cell receptor beta chains were all obtained from the same sample, sequenced in a study of blood T cell repertoires in COVID-19. This table comes from immunoSEQ multiplex PCR, and its TCRdb copy is limited to in-frame clones, with some not included. The sample contains about 74,000 clones, 90% of which appear only once. The material sequenced was peripheral blood. Receptors were obtained from a human donor in a cohort sampled during active COVID-19.

This clone appeared a few times. The V gene is TRBV7-2, the J gene TRBJ2-7; 10 nucleotides match TRBD1. Germline CDR1 and CDR2: SGHTA and FQGNSA. The CDR3 is made up of 15 amino acids. Trimming took 0 bases from V and 2 from J; bases not matched to a gene: 1. CDR3 region: CASSLAGTGAYEQYF. The DNA for the CDR3 is TGTGCCAGCAGCTTAGCTGGGACAGGGGCCTACGAGCAGTACTTC. Supplemented by reference TRBV7-2 and TRBJ2-7, the full variable domain reads GAGVSQSPSNKVTEKGKDVELRCDPISGHTALYWYRQSLGQGLEFLIYFQGNSAPDKSGLPSDRFSAERTGGSVSTLTIQRTQQEDSAVYLCASSLAGTGAYEQYFGPGTRLTVT.

The chain recombines TRBV28 with TRBJ1-1, with D possibly being TRBD1 (5 bases). V lost 2 bases and J lost 0, with 7 bases in between. The length of the CDR3 is 14 residues. Germline CDR1 is MDHEN and CDR2 is SYDVKM. CDR3 in amino acids: CASSLRQMNTEAFF. CDR3 sequence (DNA): TGTGCCAGCAGTTTAAGACAGATGAACACTGAAGCTTTCTTT. Filled out from reference TRBV28 and TRBJ1-1, the complete variable domain reads DVKVTQSSRYLVKRTGEKVFLECVQDMDHENMFWYRQDPGLGLRLIYFSYDVKMKEKGDIPEGYSVSREKKERFSLILESASTNQTSMYLCASSLRQMNTEAFFGQGTRLTVV.

The V gene is TRBV5-4, the J gene TRBJ2-5, with 10 bases identical to TRBD1. Germline CDR1 and CDR2: SGHNT and YYREEE (reference sequence). CDR3 length equals 13 residues. Unmatched junction bases numbered 1, after V lost 1 base and J lost 7 bases. In DNA form, the CDR3 reads TGTGCCAGCAGCTTGAGGGACAGGGGGACCCAGTACTTC. The encoded protein is CASSLRDRGTQYF.

As DNA, the CDR3 is TGTGCCAGCAGCCAAATCCCCTTAGCGGGGTTCACTGAAGCTTTCTTT. Amino acid sequence: CASSQIPLAGFTEAFF. This chain connects TRBV4-2 to TRBJ1-1; unclear D gene. Trimming left V 2 bases short and J 4 bases short, with 17 bases between. The length of the CDR3 is 16 residues. Germline V lookup: CDR1 LGHNA, CDR2 YNFKEQ.

The rearrangement uses TRBV18 and TRBJ1-3; TRBD1 matches at 9 bases. Germline CDR1 reads KGHSH; CDR2 reads LQKENI. The CDR3 spans 16 residues. Germline trimming cut 6 bases from V and 3 bases from J; bases unmatched to any gene: 9. The CDR3 DNA follows: TGTGCCAGCTCGCCCGGGACAGGGAACGGTGGAAACACCATATATTTT. This sequence encodes CASSPGTGNGGNTIYF. Full variable domain (outside the CDR3, taken from reference TRBV18 and TRBJ1-3): NAGVMQNPRHLVRRRGQEARLRCSPMKGHSHVYWYRQLPEEGLKFMVYLQKENIIDESGMPKERFSAEFPKEGPSILRIQQVVRGDSAAYFCASSPGTGNGGNTIYFGEGSWLTVV.

The chain links TRBV6-5 to TRBJ2-3, with D perhaps TRBD2 (7 bases). The germline V and J ends were trimmed by 2 bases and 6 bases, with 12 bases remaining between them. From germline, CDR1 is MNHEY and CDR2 SVGAGI. The CDR3 extends over 14 amino acids. As DNA, the CDR3 is TGTGCCAGCAGTTACGAGGGGGGGCGGGATACGCAGTATTTT. Encoded protein: CASSYEGGRDTQYF.

The chain recombines TRBV6-2 or TRBV6-3 with TRBJ2-7; 12 bases match TRBD2. V shed 5 bases and J 7 bases; nucleotides not matched to a gene: 9. Per the germline V gene, CDR1 is MNHEY and CDR2 is SVGEGT. The CDR3 has 15 amino acids. DNA of the CDR3: TGTGCCAGCAGTCTCCGACTAGCGGGAGAGGGAGAGCAGTACTTC. Protein product: CASSLRLAGEGEQYF.

The chain combines TRBV15 with TRBJ2-1, with 9 positions matching TRBD1. CDR1 and CDR2 (germline): LNHNV, YYDKDF (reference sequence). V shed 5 bases, J shed 7 bases, and the junction held 9 bases outside the gene matches. The CDR3 spans 15 residues. The CDR3 DNA sequence: TGTGCCACCAGCTCCGACAGGGGGGGCGGGAATGAGCAGTTCTTC. Amino acids: CATSSDRGGGNEQFF.

The chain has TRBV12-3 or TRBV12-4 and TRBJ2-5; 7 bases match TRBD2. The V gene end was trimmed by 0 bases and the J gene end by 7 bases; junction bases not matched to a gene: 2. The CDR3 is 13 residues long. The CDR3 sequence is CASSLAWEGTQYF. The CDR3 DNA reads TGTGCCAGCAGTTTAGCGTGGGAGGGGACCCAGTACTTC.